These 32 T cell receptor beta chains originate from one sample sequenced in a study of T cell repertoires in cytomegalovirus infection. MiXCR, applied by TCRdb to the reads, yields one record per CDR3 protein. The table records under 850,000 distinct CDR3 sequences, approximately 34% of them present only once. The material sequenced was PBMCs. The receptors shown here come from a human donor in good health (CMV status not recorded). Some clones in this sample may be carry-over from other donors' samples.

This clonotype has more than one count but fewer than ten. CDR3 DNA sequence: TGTGCCAGCAGCTTTCCGGTGTCAGCTTTTATGAACACTGAAGCTTTCTTT. It encodes CASSFPVSAFMNTEAFF. This chain uses TRBV7-2 with TRBJ1-1; D uncertain. CDR1 is SGHTA and CDR2 is FQGNSA in the germline V gene. The ends were cut back, 3 bases at V and 0 bases at J, with 17 bases in the middle. The CDR3 spans 17 residues.

J is TRBJ1-5 and V is TRBV27; D unresolved. From germline, CDR1 is MNHEY and CDR2 SMNVEV (reference sequence). V was trimmed by 5 bases and J by 0 bases, leaving 14 bases between them. The CDR3 runs to 16 residues. CDR3 sequence: CASSVPGANSNQPQHF. CDR3 nucleotide sequence: TGTGCCAGCAGTGTTCCAGGAGCTAATAGCAATCAGCCCCAGCATTTT.

This chain links TRBV28 with TRBJ2-7; D is ambiguous. CDR1 and CDR2 from the germline V gene are MDHEN and SYDVKM. The ends were cut back, 6 bases at V and 0 bases at J, with 18 bases in the middle. The CDR3 is 16 residues long. CDR3 coding DNA: TGTGCCAGCAGGACGGTGAGCAGGCAGAACTCCTACGAGCAGTACTTC. This gives the protein CASRTVSRQNSYEQYF.

The chain couples TRBV30 to TRBJ1-1; no definite D call. Germline assignment: CDR1 GTSNPN and CDR2 SVGIG (reference sequence). Deletions cut 2 bases from V and 3 bases from J, with 4 bases between. This CDR3 contains 11 residues. The DNA of the CDR3 is TGTGCCTGGAGTCGGGACACTGAAGCTTTCTTT. It encodes CAWSRDTEAFF. The complete variable domain, with remaining parts taken from reference TRBV30 and TRBJ1-1, reads SQTIHQWPATLVQPVGSPLSLECTVEGTSNPNLYWYRQAAGRGLQLLFYSVGIGQISSEVPQNLSASRPQDRQFILSSKKLLLSDSGFYLCAWSRDTEAFFGQGTRLTVV.

The table lists this clonotype with a few counts. The CDR3 nucleotides are TGTGCCAGCATCCACAGGGCATCTGGTGGGGAGCTGTTTTTT. Its translation: CASIHRASGGELFF. The chain is built from TRBV6-6 and TRBJ2-2; D perhaps matches TRBD1 (6 bases). Trimming left V 7 bases short and J 8 bases short, with 17 bases between. This CDR3 contains 14 residues. In germline, CDR1 is MNHNY, CDR2 SVGAGI (reference sequence).

Regarding this clonotype: A read error may explain this, as a much larger clone is one base away. As the CDR3 is not closed by the conserved phenylalanine or tryptophan, this likely results from a read error. The genes are TRBV7-2 and TRBJ2-5, with 7 positions matching TRBD1. The CDR3 has 13 residues. After removal of 4 bases from V and 5 bases from J, the junction contained 4 bases not matched to a gene. Germline values: CDR1 SGHTA, CDR2 FQGNSA. The CDR3 protein is CASSSGDSETQYY. The DNA of the CDR3 is TGTGCCAGCAGCTCCGGGGACAGTGAGACCCAGTACTAC.

This clonotype has a handful of counts. CDR3 in amino acids: CASSLYGDRPRVNYGYTF. The CDR3 nucleotides read TGTGCCAGCAGTTTATATGGGGACAGGCCGAGGGTTAACTATGGCTACACCTTC. The chain is built from TRBV27 and TRBJ1-2; the match to TRBD1 covers 8 bases. Losses at the gene ends were 1 base for V and 1 base for J; bases not matched to a gene: 11. The germline CDR1 and CDR2 sequences are MNHEY and SMNVEV (reference sequence). This CDR3 region has 18 residues.

This clonotype was seen a single time. V is TRBV2 and J is TRBJ2-6, with D possibly called TRBD1 or TRBD2 (5 bases each). Germline V CDR1 and CDR2: SNHLY, FYNNEI. This CDR3 region has 18 residues. The V end was cut by 1 base, the J end by 0 bases, with 13 bases between. CDR3 nucleotide sequence: TGTGCCAGCAGTGAAGTTCCGGGGCCGAGCTCTGGGGCCAACGTCCTGACTTTC. Translation gives CASSEVPGPSSGANVLTF.

This chain joins TRBV7-9 and TRBJ1-6; 11 nucleotides match TRBD1. This CDR3 has 15 residues. The junction had 5 bases not matched to a gene; V was cut back by 4 bases and J by 9 bases. The germline V gene encodes CDR1 SEHNR and CDR2 FQNEAQ (reference sequence). CDR3 coding DNA: TGTGCCAGCAGCTCCATTGGGACAGGGGGTTCACCCCTCCACTTT. It is translated as CASSSIGTGGSPLHF.

CDR3 coding DNA: TGTGCCAGCCGACAGGAATATGGCTACACCTTC. Translation gives CASRQEYGYTF. J is TRBJ1-2 and V is TRBV28; possibly TRBD1 for D (6 bases). V dropped 8 bases and J dropped 5 bases, with 9 bases sitting between them. Germline values: CDR1 MDHEN, CDR2 SYDVKM. This CDR3 is 11 amino acids long.

This clonotype was picked up a small number of times. V gene TRBV15 combines with J gene TRBJ2-7; D might be TRBD1 or TRBD2, each matching 5 bases. The CDR3 is made up of 14 amino acids. CDR1 is LNHNV, CDR2 YYDKDF, per germline (reference sequence). V lost 0 bases and J 9 bases, leaving 15 bases between the germline ends. The CDR3 sequence is CATSRDLSTRGQYF. DNA for the CDR3: TGTGCCACCAGCAGAGATCTGTCTACGAGGGGGCAGTACTTC.

This clonotype appeared a few times. The CDR3 nucleotides are TGTGCCAGTTTATTGGGTGGTACTGGAAACACCATATATTTT. Its protein product is CASLLGGTGNTIYF. The J gene is TRBJ1-3, the V gene TRBV2; no reliable D call. This CDR3 is 14 amino acids long. Looked up from germline, CDR1 is SNHLY and CDR2 is FYNNEI. V lost 9 bases and J 2 bases, leaving 14 bases between the germline ends.

The chain is built from TRBV19 and TRBJ1-1; D possibly corresponds to TRBD1 (5 bases). The V and J ends lost 7 bases and 0 bases respectively, with 12 bases between them. This CDR3 spans 14 amino acids. Germline CDR1 LNHDA, CDR2 SQIVND (reference sequence). The CDR3 coding sequence is TGTGCCAGTAATGAGGCAGGGATGAACACTGAAGCTTTCTTT. This codes for CASNEAGMNTEAFF.

This chain connects TRBV20-1 to TRBJ1-5, with 8 nucleotides matching TRBD1. J lost 0 bases, V lost 1 base, and 5 bases had no gene match. Germline assignment: CDR1 DFQATT and CDR2 SNEGSKA (reference sequence). The CDR3 runs to 16 residues. The CDR3 DNA sequence: TGCAGTGCTAGAGGGGACAGGAAATATAGCAATCAGCCCCAGCATTTT. It encodes CSARGDRKYSNQPQHF.

The chain couples TRBV7-2 to TRBJ2-3; the D gene is possibly TRBD1 (6 bases). Trimming took off 1 base at V and 1 base at J, with 9 bases between the two ends. Germline V lookup: CDR1 SGHTA, CDR2 FQGNSA. The CDR3 is made up of 15 amino acids. Here the CDR3 reads CASSLGPGGTDTQYF. The CDR3 DNA reads TGTGCCAGCAGCTTAGGGCCAGGGGGCACAGATACGCAGTATTTT.

In its sample, this clonotype was seen once. Lacking the conserved final phenylalanine or tryptophan, this CDR3 likely reflects a read error. The chain couples TRBV7-2 to TRBJ1-2, with D unclear. The CDR3 is 13 amino acids. Germline CDR1 and CDR2: SGHTA and FQGNSA. The CDR3 here is CASSRDRRSGYTY. CDR3 nucleotide sequence: TGTGCAAGCAGCCGAGATCGACGATCTGGCTACACCTAC.

This clonotype was seen more than once but under ten times. The rearrangement links TRBV6-6 to TRBJ2-7; TRBD1 matches at 9 bases. The J segment lost 3 bases and the V segment lost 6 bases, leaving 9 bases of the junction unmatched. The CDR3 totals 15 residues. Germline V CDR1 and CDR2: MNHNY, SVGAGI (reference sequence). The CDR3 coding sequence is TGTGCCAGCAGACCTGGACAGGGGTTCTACTACGAGCAGTACTTC. Translation: CASRPGQGFYYEQYF.

The chain joins TRBV11-2 to TRBJ1-1; TRBD1 might be the D (5 bases). V was cut by 4 bases and J by 4 bases, with 13 bases left in between. CDR3 length: 14 residues. Germline values: CDR1 SGHAT, CDR2 FQNNGV. The CDR3 region has the DNA TGTGCCAGCAGCTCAGTCCGGGGGGTCACTGAAGCTTTCTTT. This gives the protein CASSSVRGVTEAFF.

The chain couples TRBV6-4 to TRBJ2-3; 9 bases are shared with TRBD2. With V trimmed by 4 bases and J by 1 base, 0 bases remained unmatched. Germline CDR1 reads MRHNA; CDR2 reads SNTAGT. The CDR3 sequence is 14 residues long. The CDR3 DNA reads as TGTGCCAGCAGTGGGACTAGCGGCACAGATACGCAGTATTTT. This encodes CASSGTSGTDTQYF.

This clonotype was detected only once. This may be a read error, as it is one base from a much larger clone. The chain carries TRBV7-2 and TRBJ2-3; 9 nucleotides match TRBD2. This CDR3 contains 16 residues. In germline, CDR1 is SGHTA, CDR2 FQGNSA. J gave up 1 base and V 5 bases, and 7 bases lay outside the gene matches. The CDR3 region has the DNA TGTGCCAGCAGCACAGAAGCGGGAGGTGGCACAGATACGCAGTATTTT. It specifies CASSTEAGGGTDTQYF.

The chain employs TRBV7-8 and TRBJ2-2; possibly TRBD2 for D (5 bases). This CDR3 contains 15 residues. Trimming left V 1 base short and J 9 bases short, with 15 bases between. CDR1 is SGHVS, CDR2 FQNEAQ, per germline. Here the CDR3 reads CASSLGREGRRELFF. The CDR3 DNA sequence: TGTGCCAGCAGCTTAGGTCGCGAGGGTCGGCGGGAGCTGTTTTTT.

The V and J genes are TRBV6-5 and TRBJ1-4; 8 nucleotides agree with TRBD1. Germline-derived CDR1 and CDR2 are MNHEY and SVGAGI. Unmatched junction bases numbered 7, after V lost 2 bases and J lost 8 bases. The CDR3 is 15 amino acids. For the CDR3, the DNA is TGTGCCAGCAGTTACCGGACAGGGAGGTACGAAAAACTGTTTTTT. This gives the protein CASSYRTGRYEKLFF.

This clonotype appeared many times. The V call is TRBV7-2, the J call TRBJ2-3; weak D call: TRBD1 (5 bases). Trimming cost V 2 bases and J 0 bases, with 12 bases left between them. Germline V gene sequence: CDR1 SGHTA, CDR2 FQGNSA. The CDR3 has 16 amino acids. CDR3 nucleotides: TGTGCCAGCAGCTTACTTCAGGGTCCTAGCACAGATACGCAGTATTTT. The encoded protein is CASSLLQGPSTDTQYF.

This sequence joins TRBV28 and TRBJ2-1, with TRBD2 matching over 8 bases. The CDR3 covers 14 residues. V lost 2 bases and J lost 9; bases outside the gene matches: 6. Germline loops: CDR1 MDHEN, CDR2 SYDVKM. CDR3 region: CASSLAGGGTEQFF. CDR3 nucleotide sequence: TGTGCCAGCAGTTTAGCGGGAGGCGGCACTGAGCAGTTCTTC.

This clonotype showed up just a few times. V gene TRBV12-3 or TRBV12-4 combines with J gene TRBJ2-5, with TRBD1 matching over 8 bases. There are 13 residues in the CDR3. Trimming cost V 8 bases and J 4 bases; bases outside gene matches: 6. The CDR3 DNA follows: TGTGCCAGCGGACCGGGGACAGGAGAGACCCAGTACTTC. Translated: CASGPGTGETQYF.

This clonotype has only a few counts. This sequence joins TRBV28 and TRBJ2-7; D unclear. Germline assignment: CDR1 MDHEN and CDR2 SYDVKM. CDR3 size: 16 residues. V gave up 3 bases and J gave up 0 bases, with 15 bases separating them. The CDR3 nucleotides read TGTGCCAGCAGTTTTATCCCCCCCCACCACTCCTACGAGCAGTACTTC. Protein sequence: CASSFIPPHHSYEQYF. Filled out from reference TRBV28 and TRBJ2-7, the complete variable domain reads DVKVTQSSRYLVKRTGEKVFLECVQDMDHENMFWYRQDPGLGLRLIYFSYDVKMKEKGDIPEGYSVSREKKERFSLILESASTNQTSMYLCASSFIPPHHSYEQYFGPGTRLTVT.

This clonotype was found a few times. This chain uses TRBV5-6 with TRBJ2-1, with 9 positions matching TRBD2. The CDR3 extends over 15 amino acids. Germline V CDR1 and CDR2: SGHDT, YYEEEE. V lost 0 bases, J lost 8 bases, and 6 bases stayed unmatched. This CDR3 reads CASSLEASGIYEQFF. CDR3 nucleotide sequence: TGTGCCAGCAGCTTGGAAGCTAGCGGGATTTATGAGCAGTTCTTC.

As for this clonotype: At one of its ends the junction is not consistent with the germline gene, which may arise from a read error. This rearrangement joins TRBV7-3 to TRBJ1-1; tentatively, D is TRBD1 (6 bases). CDR3 length: 13 amino acids. The germline V gene has CDR1 SGHTA and CDR2 FQGTGA. CDR3 bases: TGTGCCAGCAGCATAACAGGGCGGACTGAAGCTTTCTTT. Translating gives CASSITGRTEAFF.

This chain connects TRBV15 to TRBJ2-2, with D unresolved. The V and J ends lost 6 bases and 7 bases respectively, with 6 bases between them. In germline, CDR1 is LNHNV, CDR2 YYDKDF (reference sequence). There are 11 residues in the CDR3. The CDR3 nucleotides are TGTGCCACCAGGGGGAACGGGGAGCTGTTTTTT. Amino acids: CATRGNGELFF.

This clonotype has a handful of counts. In DNA form, the CDR3 reads TGTGCCAGCAGTTATTACTCCCTGGCCAACTACGAGCAGTACTTC. It specifies CASSYYSLANYEQYF. This chain links TRBV6-2 or TRBV6-3 with TRBJ2-7, with D hard to call. Trimming removed 3 bases at V and 3 bases at J, with 15 bases between. The germline CDR1 and CDR2 sequences are MNHEY and SVGEGT. The CDR3 runs 15 residues.

The genes are TRBV28 and TRBJ1-2; D is ambiguous. This CDR3 is built from 15 residues. Germline CDR1 is MDHEN and CDR2 is SYDVKM. Trimming left V 0 bases short and J 3 bases short, with 11 bases between. The CDR3 DNA follows: TGTGCCAGCAGTTTATGGGCCGGGAGTGACTATGGCTACACCTTC. Translation gives CASSLWAGSDYGYTF.

The sample holds a few counts of this clonotype. The chain links TRBV7-6 to TRBJ2-5; 8 nucleotides match TRBD1. V dropped 4 bases and J dropped 4; count of bases not matched to a gene: 8. The CDR3 totals 15 residues. Germline CDR1 SGHVS, CDR2 FNYEAQ. CDR3 sequence: CASSWGQAPRETQYF. In nucleotides, the CDR3 is TGTGCCAGCAGCTGGGGACAGGCTCCCAGAGAGACCCAGTACTTC.